The 7 T cell receptor beta chains presented below share a single source sample, sequenced in a study of cytomegalovirus exposure and HLA in healthy donors. This PCR relied on a set of 60 Vbeta primers and 13 Jbeta primers. This table comes from immunoSEQ multiplex PCR, and its TCRdb copy is limited to in-frame clones, with some not included. Listed are tens of thousands of clones; 2% to 2.5% falls within the top ten. The material sequenced was PBMCs. Receptors originate from a female donor in good health and CMV-seronegative.

Here the CDR3 DNA reads TGCAGCGTCCGACCGCGGCCTAAACTTATCACAGATACGCAGTATTTT. Residues: CSVRPRPKLITDTQYF. The J gene is TRBJ2-3, the V gene TRBV29-1; D is ambiguous. CDR3 length: 16 amino acids. V dropped 6 bases and J dropped 2 bases, with 21 bases sitting between them. CDR1 and CDR2 from the germline V gene are SQVTM and ANQGSEA.

This chain uses TRBV6-5 with TRBJ2-1, with a possible D match to TRBD1 (5 bases). The CDR3 extends over 15 amino acids. The V end was cut by 6 bases, the J end by 0 bases, with 12 bases between. Germline V gives CDR1 MNHEY, CDR2 SVGAGI. The CDR3 region has the DNA TGTGCCAGCAGCACAGACAGCAGCTCCTACAATGAGCAGTTCTTC. Encoded protein: CASSTDSSSYNEQFF.

The rearrangement uses TRBV6-1 and TRBJ1-2, with D possibly matching TRBD1 (5 bases). Trimming stripped 7 bases from V and 6 bases from J, with 15 bases between. Germline V gene data show CDR1 as MNHNS and CDR2 as SASEGT. This CDR3 has 13 residues. DNA for the CDR3: TGTGCCAGCAACGACGGGGGGTTGAATGGCTACACCTTC. Residues: CASNDGGLNGYTF.

The chain has TRBV6-5 and TRBJ1-2, with 7 bases matching TRBD1. This CDR3 spans 12 amino acids. Germline CDR1 and CDR2: MNHEY and SVGAGI. Trimming took 10 bases from V and 8 from J; bases not matched to a gene: 10. CDR3 amino acids: CATQTGSLGYTF. CDR3 nucleotides: TGTGCCACCCAGACAGGGTCCCTGGGCTACACCTTC.

The chain recombines TRBV7-3 with TRBJ2-1; tentative D call: TRBD1 (5 bases). Germline V gene sequence: CDR1 SGHTA, CDR2 FQGTGA. This CDR3 region has 15 residues. V lost 2 bases and J 0 bases, leaving 8 bases between the germline ends. CDR3 residues: CASSLDSYSYNEQFF. DNA of the CDR3: TGTGCCAGCAGCTTAGACAGTTACTCCTACAATGAGCAGTTCTTC.

V gene TRBV29-1 combines with J gene TRBJ2-1; TRBD2 matches at 10 bases. The CDR3 length is 14 residues. Germline V CDR1 and CDR2: SQVTM, ANQGSEA. After removal of 6 bases from V and 6 bases from J, the junction contained 8 bases not matched to a gene. The CDR3 sequence is CSVTSGDAANEQFF. In nucleotides, the CDR3 is TGCAGCGTCACTAGCGGGGATGCCGCCAATGAGCAGTTCTTC.

The chain has TRBV7-9 and TRBJ1-3; D is ambiguous. The V gene's germline CDR1 is SEHNR and CDR2 FQNEAQ (reference sequence). This CDR3 has 16 amino acids. V lost 1 base and J lost 0, with 10 bases in between. CDR3 sequence reads: CASSLDVGLSGNTIYF. In DNA, the CDR3 is TGTGCCAGCAGCTTAGATGTAGGACTCTCTGGAAACACCATATATTTT. Looking up the rest from reference TRBV7-9 and TRBJ1-3 gives the full variable domain: DTGVSQNPRHKITKRGQNVTFRCDPISEHNRLYWYRQTLGQGPEFLTYFQNEAQLEKSRLLSDRFSAERPKGSFSTLEIQRTEQGDSAMYLCASSLDVGLSGNTIYFGEGSWLTVV.